This entry describes one T cell receptor beta chain. The repertoire was sequenced with immunoSEQ multiplex PCR; TCRdb's copy has only in-frame clones and lacks some. The table has fewer than 250,000 clones, about 80% seen once. This sample was included in a study of blood T cell repertoires in COVID-19. Looking at the study overall: Spain, Italy and the United States supplied samples that represented acute and convalescent COVID-19. T cells, B-cell-depleted T cells, or PBMCs provided the cDNA or gDNA that served as material.

Those enrolled, adults aged about 18 to 95 years, came from roughly 22 US areas. It was within 2 weeks before study entry that exposed participants met a COVID-19 case. Germline CDR1 ENHRY, CDR2 SYGVKD. Trimming removed 2 bases at V and 3 bases at J, with 10 bases between. This CDR3 is 14 amino acids long. The specimen sequenced was PBMCs or T cells enriched from blood (not recorded which). The receptor was derived from a woman between 40 and 55 years old who had been exposed to COVID-19. The chain uses TRBV10-3 and TRBJ2-5, with D possibly matching TRBD2 (5 bases). Here the CDR3 DNA reads TGTGCCATCAGTGAGGAACCCGGGAAAGAGACCCAGTACTTC. It encodes CAISEEPGKETQYF.